This T cell receptor (beta chain) derives from a study of tumor and adjacent non-tumor tissue in lung cancer. Study as a whole: The patients, some ten men and 4 to 6 women, were roughly 30 to 76 with stage I to III disease.

A modified ARM-PCR protocol with three rounds of nested PCR amplified TCRbeta. TCRdb used MiXCR to reprocess the multiplex PCR reads, holding one entry per CDR3 protein. Of under 150,000 distinct CDR3 sequences listed, approximately 72% are singletons. The template was RNA from unsorted bulk tissue. Newly diagnosed lung cancer patients had thoracic surgery in China, August–late 2014, without prior chemotherapy. Remarks on this clonotype: One end of the junction does not line up with germline, which may come from a read error.

Germline V gene lookup returns CDR1 SGHRS and CDR2 YFSETQ. This CDR3 contains 15 residues. The sequence derives from a man aged 60 to 69 with small cell lung cancer. The V gene is TRBV5-1, the J gene TRBJ1-4; D not certain. Sequences were obtained from lung tumor tissue. Here the CDR3 reads CPISAGQTTNEKLFF. CDR3 nucleotides: TGCCCCATCAGCGCCGGGCAAACAACTAATGAAAAGCTGTTTTTT.